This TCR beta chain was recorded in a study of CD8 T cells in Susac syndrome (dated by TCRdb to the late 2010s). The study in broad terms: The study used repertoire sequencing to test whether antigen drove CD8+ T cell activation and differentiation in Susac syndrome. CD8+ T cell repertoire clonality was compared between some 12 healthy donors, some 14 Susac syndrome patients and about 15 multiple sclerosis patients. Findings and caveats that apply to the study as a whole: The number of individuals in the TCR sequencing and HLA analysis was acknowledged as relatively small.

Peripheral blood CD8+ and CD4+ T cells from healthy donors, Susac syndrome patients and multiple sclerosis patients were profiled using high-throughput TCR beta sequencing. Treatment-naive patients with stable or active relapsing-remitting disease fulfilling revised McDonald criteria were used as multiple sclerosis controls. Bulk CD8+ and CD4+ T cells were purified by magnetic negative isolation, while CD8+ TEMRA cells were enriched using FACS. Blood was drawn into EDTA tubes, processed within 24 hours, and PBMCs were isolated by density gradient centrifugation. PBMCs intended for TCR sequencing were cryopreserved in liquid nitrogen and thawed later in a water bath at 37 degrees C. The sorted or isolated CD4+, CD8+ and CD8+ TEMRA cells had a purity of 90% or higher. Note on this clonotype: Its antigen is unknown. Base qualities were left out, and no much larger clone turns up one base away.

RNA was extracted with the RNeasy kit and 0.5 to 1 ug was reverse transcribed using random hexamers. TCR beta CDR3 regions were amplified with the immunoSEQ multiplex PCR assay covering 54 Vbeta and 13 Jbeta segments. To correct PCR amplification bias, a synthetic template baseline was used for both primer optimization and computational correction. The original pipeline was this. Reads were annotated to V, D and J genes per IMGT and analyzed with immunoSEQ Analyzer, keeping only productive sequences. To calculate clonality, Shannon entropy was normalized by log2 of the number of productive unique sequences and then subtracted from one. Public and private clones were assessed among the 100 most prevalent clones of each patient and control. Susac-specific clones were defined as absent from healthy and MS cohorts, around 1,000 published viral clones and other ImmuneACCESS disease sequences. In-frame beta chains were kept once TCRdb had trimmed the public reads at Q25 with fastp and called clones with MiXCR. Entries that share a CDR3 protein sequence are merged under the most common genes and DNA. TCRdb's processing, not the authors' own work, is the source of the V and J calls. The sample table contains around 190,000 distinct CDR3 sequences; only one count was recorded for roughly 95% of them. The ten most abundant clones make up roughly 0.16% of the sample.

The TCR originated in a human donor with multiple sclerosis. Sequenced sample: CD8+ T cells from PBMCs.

The CDR3 region has the sequence CASSPWTGTYEQYF. The DNA sequence is as follows: TGTGCCAGCAGCCCCTGGACAGGGACTTACGAGCAGTACTTC. The chain is assembled from TRBV6-5 and TRBJ2-7, with 8 bases matching TRBD1. CDR1 and CDR2, looked up from the germline V gene, are MNHEY and SVGAGI. The germline V and J ends show losses of 6 bases and 4 bases respectively, and no gene match explains 8 bases of the junction. Inclusive of the bounding cysteine and phenylalanine, the CDR3 is 14 residues long. Only the CDR3 portion is preserved as DNA: 42 bases, with reading frame beginning at the first base.